These T cell receptor beta chains were read from a single sample in a study of Ad26.COV2.S vaccination and SARS-CoV-2 variants. Sequencing used immunoSEQ multiplex PCR; TCRdb keeps in-frame clones, though not all of them. In the table there are 350,000 to 500,000 clones, roughly nine tenths of which are singletons. This specimen consisted of peripheral blood, obtained in a trial of Ad26.COV2.S vaccine versus placebo. These receptors were taken from a person between 18 and 65 years old who received the Ad26.COV2.S COVID-19 vaccine or a placebo. Both conserved end residues are part of each CDR3. The D gene is left open where the match is weak. Size values are once, few and many counts, or a class for expanded clones, and some rows have none.

.	TRBD1	TRBJ1-6	TRBV18	CASSSGQAALFYNSPLHF	TGTGCCAGCTCATCCGGACAGGCCGCTTTGTTCTATAATTCACCCCTCCACTTT
once	.	TRBJ1-2	TRBV7-9	CASSPSGGPIKSYTF	TGTGCCAGCAGCCCCTCCGGCGGCCCAATAAAGAGCTACACCTTC
once	.	TRBJ1-3	TRBV27	CASSLLGSGNTIYF	TGTGCCAGCAGTTTATTGGGGTCTGGAAACACCATATATTTT
.	TRBD2	TRBJ2-1	TRBV7-2	CASSFRDYNREQFF	TGTGCCAGCAGCTTCCGGGACTACAATCGCGAGCAGTTCTTC
once	.	TRBJ2-1	TRBV5-4	CASSLKMGTGGGNEQFF	TGTGCCAGCAGCTTGAAAATGGGGACAGGCGGGGGTAATGAGCAGTTCTTC
.	TRBD1	TRBJ2-7	TRBV7-3	CASSSNLGTVYEQYF	TGTGCCAGCAGCTCGAACCTCGGGACAGTCTACGAGCAGTACTTC
few	TRBD1	TRBJ1-5	TRBV5-8	CATSEQGGQPQHF	TGTGCCACTTCAGAACAGGGGGGACAGCCCCAGCATTTT
once	.	TRBJ2-4	TRBV7-3	CASSPGRGGIQYF	TGTGCCAGCAGCCCCGGTAGGGGAGGCATTCAGTACTTC
.	.	TRBJ2-5	TRBV24-1	CATSDSWTAQTQYF	TGTGCCACCAGTGACTCCTGGACGGCGCAGACCCAGTACTTC
.	.	TRBJ2-7	TRBV5-1	CASSLVGGGIEQYF	TGCGCCAGCAGCTTAGTTGGAGGGGGCATCGAGCAGTACTTC
.	.	TRBJ1-1	TRBV11-3	CASSLNRANTEAFF	TGTGCCAGCAGCTTGAACAGGGCGAACACTGAAGCTTTCTTT
.	.	TRBJ2-7	TRBV12-3/TRBV12-4	CASSPTDGEQYF	TGTGCCAGCAGCCCGACGGATGGAGAGCAGTACTTC
.	TRBD1	TRBJ1-4	TRBV7-2	CASSLNSGQGRMFF	TGTGCCAGCAGCTTAAACTCGGGACAGGGACGGATGTTTTTT
.	.	TRBJ1-1	TRBV15	CATAAALNTEAFF	TGTGCCACCGCCGCGGCTCTGAACACTGAAGCTTTCTTT
.	TRBD1	TRBJ1-1	TRBV27	CASSRAGGGEAFF	TGTGCCAGCAGTCGGGCAGGGGGCGGTGAAGCTTTCTTT
few	.	TRBJ2-3	TRBV11-2	CASSLQAVDTDTQYF	TGTGCCAGCAGCTTGCAAGCGGTTGACACAGATACGCAGTATTTT
.	.	TRBJ2-3	TRBV29-1	CSVDDLRGFTDTQYF	TGCAGCGTTGATGACCTCCGGGGGTTCACAGATACGCAGTATTTT
.	TRBD1	TRBJ2-4	TRBV12-3/TRBV12-4	CASSTDRVNIQYF	TGTGCCAGCAGCACGGACAGGGTAAACATTCAGTACTTC
.	.	TRBJ2-1	TRBV24-1	CATSAGSYNEQFF	TGTGCCACCAGTGCGGGTTCCTACAATGAGCAGTTCTTC
.	TRBD2	TRBJ2-1	TRBV5-1	CASSPGLAGVPIDNEQFF	TGCGCCAGCAGCCCGGGACTAGCGGGAGTTCCCATCGACAATGAGCAGTTCTTC
few	.	TRBJ2-1	TRBV20-1	CSASVWDGYNEQFF	TGCAGTGCTAGTGTCTGGGACGGCTACAATGAGCAGTTCTTC
.	.	TRBJ1-5	TRBV6-2/TRBV6-3	CASSWDPGEDQPQHF	TGTGCCAGCAGTTGGGACCCAGGGGAGGATCAGCCCCAGCATTTT
.	.	TRBJ1-2	TRBV29-1	CSVGGSNYGYTF	TGCAGCGTTGGGGGCTCTAACTATGGCTACACCTTC
.	TRBD1	TRBJ1-5	TRBV2	CASSVGQGAPLPQHF	TGTGCCAGCAGTGTTGGACAGGGGGCCCCATTACCCCAGCATTTT
.	.	TRBJ2-2	TRBV7-9	CASSLGNGELFF	TGTGCCAGCAGCTTAGGCAACGGGGAGCTGTTTTTT
.	TRBD2	TRBJ2-1	TRBV5-4	CASSLGGGPYNEQFF	TGTGCCAGCAGTCTTGGGGGGGGTCCCTACAATGAGCAGTTCTTC
.	.	TRBJ2-2	TRBV6-4	CASSDRDTGELFF	TGTGCCAGCAGTGATCGGGACACCGGGGAGCTGTTTTTT
.	.	TRBJ1-1	TRBV7-9	CASSLIPTEAFF	TGTGCCAGCAGCTTAATCCCCACTGAAGCTTTCTTT
.	.	TRBJ2-3	TRBV28	CASRGTDTDTQYF	TGTGCCAGCCGAGGGACTGACACAGATACGCAGTATTTT
.	TRBD1	TRBJ2-1	TRBV9	CASSRAPAETGLGSQFF	TGTGCCAGCAGCAGGGCCCCCGCCGAGACAGGGTTGGGTTCTCAGTTCTTC
.	.	TRBJ2-3	TRBV5-6	CASNSGRGGTDTQYF	TGTGCCAGCAACTCCGGTCGTGGGGGCACAGATACGCAGTATTTT
.	TRBD1	TRBJ2-7	TRBV27	CASYGQAPIFFSGPRTYEQYF	TGTGCCAGTTACGGACAGGCCCCCATCTTTTTCTCGGGACCACGGACCTACGAGCAGTACTTC
.	.	TRBJ2-6	TRBV5-6	CASRLQGASANVLTF	TGTGCCAGCAGATTACAGGGTGCTTCGGCCAACGTCCTGACTTTC
.	TRBD2	TRBJ2-1	TRBV19	CASSYLAGTSGPNNEQFF	TGTGCCAGTAGTTACCTGGCCGGGACTAGCGGGCCAAACAATGAGCAGTTCTTC
.	.	TRBJ1-1	TRBV20-1	CSASRRTLNTEAFF	TGCAGTGCTAGTCGCCGGACCCTGAACACTGAAGCTTTCTTT
.	TRBD1	TRBJ1-1	TRBV6-4	CASSTPGQGANTEAFF	TGTGCCAGCAGCACCCCGGGACAGGGGGCGAACACTGAAGCTTTCTTT
.	.	TRBJ2-5	TRBV10-3	CAISRTSAQETQYF	TGTGCCATCAGTAGAACTTCGGCCCAAGAGACCCAGTACTTC
.	TRBD2	TRBJ2-1	TRBV7-2	CASSPGGAAYNEQFF	TGTGCCAGCAGCCCGGGGGGAGCGGCCTACAATGAGCAGTTCTTC
.	.	TRBJ1-6	TRBV19	CASSLGRSSPLHF	TGTGCCAGTAGCCTGGGGCGGTCTTCACCCCTCCACTTT
.	TRBD1	TRBJ1-4	TRBV30	CAARAQGASNEKLFF	TGTGCCGCGAGAGCTCAGGGGGCATCTAATGAAAAACTGTTTTTT
.	.	TRBJ1-5	TRBV10-3	CAISESWGLSQPQHF	TGTGCCATCAGTGAGTCGTGGGGGCTCAGTCAGCCCCAGCATTTT
.	.	TRBJ2-2	TRBV5-6	CASSSRGGAAGELFF	TGTGCCAGCAGCTCTCGAGGGGGGGCAGCCGGGGAGCTGTTTTTT
.	.	TRBJ2-1	TRBV7-3	CASSLESSYNEQFF	TGTGCCAGCAGCTTAGAAAGCTCCTACAATGAGCAGTTCTTC
.	.	TRBJ1-5	TRBV6-5	CASSFDRNQPQHF	TGTGCCAGCAGCTTCGACAGAAATCAGCCCCAGCATTTT
.	.	TRBJ1-1	TRBV7-9	CASSLMSEGEAFF	TGTGCCAGCAGCTTAATGTCGGAGGGAGAAGCTTTCTTT